Sequencing of this T cell receptor beta chain was carried out in a study of blood T cell repertoires in COVID-19. Study background: Sources were T cells, B-cell-depleted T cells, or PBMCs; the material itself was cDNA or gDNA.

Germline loops: CDR1 SNHLY, CDR2 FYNNEI. V was shortened by 6 bases and J by 0 bases, with 12 bases between the two germline ends. This CDR3 spans 14 amino acids. Participant age was roughly 18 to 95 years, and participants resided in 24 US areas. Participants were placed into cohorts based on the clinical history they reported. This clone was counted between two and nine times. Original processing methods: Reference gene primer amplification in the assay estimated nucleated cell counts. Sequenced by immunoSEQ multiplex PCR; TCRdb stores in-frame clones only, minus some. V, J and clone size reflect that table, while D and trimming were determined from the DNA. This table holds 200,000 to 250,000 clones, around 80% found once.

Sequenced material: PBMCs or T cells enriched from blood (not recorded which). V gene TRBV2 combines with J gene TRBJ2-7; D perhaps matches TRBD1 (6 bases). The source is a man between 25 and 39 years old with acute COVID-19. The CDR3, as DNA: TGTGCCAGCAGAGGACAGATTAGCTCCTACGAGCAGTACTTC. It translates to CASRGQISSYEQYF. The variable domain in full, with the rest retrieved from reference TRBV2 and TRBJ2-7, is EPEVTQTPSHQVTQMGQEVILRCVPISNHLYFYWYRQILGQKVEFLVSFYNNEISEKSEIFDDQFSVERPDGSNFTLKIRSTKLEDSAMYFCASRGQISSYEQYFGPGTRLTVT.